These T cell receptor beta chains were read from a single sample in a study of human T cells and chemical hapten exposure. In TCRdb, the RACE reads were re-called with MiXCR into one record per CDR3 protein. The sample records 250,000 or so distinct CDR3 sequences, about 9% being singletons. The starting material was whole blood, obtained in connection with sensitization to the hapten diphenylcyclopropenone (DPC). The receptors were sampled from a woman between 40 and 50 years old with alopecia areata. Some clones in this sample may be carry-over from other donors' samples. Both conserved end residues are part of each CDR3. The D gene is left open where the match is weak. Size values are once, few and many counts, or a class for expanded clones, and some rows have none.

J	V	size	D	CDR3	DNA
TRBJ1-1	TRBV6-1	many	.	CASSERAREDTEAFF	TGTGCCAGCAGTGAAAGAGCCAGGGAAGACACTGAAGCTTTCTTT
TRBJ2-7	TRBV18	few	TRBD2	CASSLPGLAGYEQYF	TGTGCCAGCTCACTTCCGGGACTAGCGGGCTACGAGCAGTACTTC
TRBJ1-2	TRBV24-1	.	.	CATSGYKTNYGYTF	TGTGCCACCAGTGGTTACAAGACTAACTATGGCTACACCTTC
TRBJ1-1	TRBV20-1	few	.	CSASLPSNTEAFF	TGCAGTGCTAGTCTACCGTCGAACACTGAAGCTTTCTTT
TRBJ2-3	TRBV29-1	few	.	CSVTATSTDTQYF	TGCAGCGTTACAGCGACAAGCACAGATACGCAGTATTTT
TRBJ2-1	TRBV7-2	.	.	CASSMAAGMGNNEQFF	TGTGCCAGCAGTATGGCGGCGGGAATGGGGAACAATGAGCAGTTCTTC
TRBJ2-3	TRBV29-1	.	.	CSVVSGKGDTQYF	TGCAGCGTTGTTTCAGGGAAGGGGGATACGCAGTATTTT
TRBJ2-7	TRBV6-6	few	.	CASSYPGHDEQYF	TGTGCCAGCAGTTACCCGGGTCACGACGAGCAGTACTTC
TRBJ2-7	TRBV4-2	.	TRBD1	CASSQAPGQAYEQYF	TGTGCCAGCAGCCAGGCCCCGGGACAGGCCTACGAGCAGTACTTC
TRBJ2-3	TRBV7-2	.	.	CASSSRGGGPALEDTQYF	TGTGCCAGCAGCTCGAGGGGTGGGGGACCAGCTTTAGAAGATACGCAGTATTTT
TRBJ1-4	TRBV7-2	few	.	CASSLGPREKLFF	TGTGCCAGCAGCTTAGGGCCCCGGGAAAAACTGTTTTTT
TRBJ2-2	TRBV7-3	few	.	CASSLTLDSSNTGELFF	TGTGCCAGCAGCTTAACCCTGGACAGCTCGAACACCGGGGAGCTGTTTTTT
TRBJ2-1	TRBV7-9	many	.	CASTDPHEQFF	TGTGCCAGCACCGACCCCCATGAGCAGTTCTTC
TRBJ2-1	TRBV24-1	few	.	CATSDSVSNEQFF	TGTGCCACCAGTGATTCGGTTTCCAATGAGCAGTTCTTC
TRBJ2-5	TRBV7-2	few	.	CASSLAGPLRKETQYF	TGTGCCAGCAGCTTAGCCGGCCCGCTCCGAAAAGAGACCCAGTACTTC
TRBJ1-1	TRBV2	.	.	CASSGGGDGFTEAFF	TGTGCCAGCAGTGGGGGTGGGGACGGATTCACTGAAGCTTTCTTT
TRBJ2-1	TRBV6-5	few	.	CASQTWQGGDNEQFF	TGTGCCAGCCAAACGTGGCAGGGCGGCGACAATGAGCAGTTCTTC
TRBJ2-1	TRBV27	few	TRBD2	CASSFAGEVYNEQFF	TGTGCCAGCAGTTTCGCGGGAGAAGTCTACAATGAGCAGTTCTTC
TRBJ2-5	TRBV7-8	.	.	CASSEGGTQYF	TGTGCCAGCAGCGAAGGGGGGACCCAGTACTTC
TRBJ2-7	TRBV29-1	few	.	CSVGLTGTYEQYF	TGCAGCGTTGGACTAACCGGGACCTACGAGCAGTACTTC
TRBJ2-1	TRBV11-2	many	TRBD2	CASSPWVMASGYNEQFF	TGTGCCAGCAGCCCATGGGTTATGGCTAGCGGGTACAATGAGCAGTTCTTC
TRBJ2-7	TRBV6-6	few	.	CASTSRGVEQYF	TGTGCCAGCACCTCAAGGGGTGTCGAGCAGTACTTC
TRBJ1-1	TRBV5-1	.	.	CASSFQGGKRGTTEAFF	TGCGCCAGCAGCTTCCAAGGTGGGAAGCGGGGGACGACTGAAGCTTTCTTT
TRBJ2-3	TRBV5-6	.	.	CASSLVVSEDTQYF	TGTGCCAGCAGCTTGGTCGTGAGCGAGGATACGCAGTATTTT
TRBJ2-6	TRBV12-3/TRBV12-4	few	.	CASSFYQGPGANVLTF	TGTGCCAGCAGTTTCTATCAGGGCCCTGGGGCCAACGTCCTGACTTTC
TRBJ1-4	TRBV15	.	TRBD1	CATSRDRQGNEKLFF	TGTGCCACCAGCAGAGATCGACAGGGAAATGAAAAACTGTTTTTT
TRBJ1-4	TRBV10-3	few	.	CAISEGVEKLFF	TGTGCCATCAGTGAAGGAGTTGAAAAACTGTTTTTT
TRBJ2-1	TRBV19	few	.	CASSWEAETSYNEQFF	TGTGCCAGTAGTTGGGAAGCGGAGACCTCCTACAATGAGCAGTTCTTC
TRBJ2-1	TRBV15	many	TRBD2	CATSLRTSGRDEQFF	TGTGCCACCAGCCTCCGGACTAGCGGGAGAGATGAGCAGTTCTTC
TRBJ2-7	TRBV6-5	few	TRBD1	CASSGSDRVGYEQYF	TGTGCCAGCAGTGGGTCGGACAGGGTTGGCTACGAGCAGTACTTC
TRBJ1-5	TRBV6-1	few	.	CASSEVQPQHF	TGTGCCAGCAGTGAAGTCCAGCCCCAGCATTTT
TRBJ1-3	TRBV5-6	many	.	CASSPYGGNTIYF	TGTGCCAGCAGCCCGTACGGGGGAAACACCATATATTTT
TRBJ2-3	TRBV24-1	.	.	CATSPPSTDTQYF	TGTGCCACCAGTCCCCCTAGCACAGATACGCAGTATTTT
TRBJ1-5	TRBV7-6	.	.	CASSLASGYSNQPQHF	TGTGCCAGCAGCTTAGCGTCGGGGTATAGCAATCAGCCCCAGCATTTT
TRBJ2-2	TRBV6-5	.	.	CASSFLTFSAAGELFF	TGTGCCAGCAGTTTTCTTACCTTTAGCGCGGCCGGGGAGCTGTTTTTT
TRBJ2-1	TRBV5-6	few	TRBD2	CASTSPGLADYNEQFF	TGTGCCAGCACATCCCCGGGACTAGCGGATTACAATGAGCAGTTCTTC
TRBJ1-6	TRBV7-2	.	.	CASSSRVYNSPLHF	TGTGCCAGCAGCTCCAGGGTTTATAATTCACCCCTCCACTTT
TRBJ2-1	TRBV30	few	.	CAWAPIGSYNEQFF	TGTGCCTGGGCCCCCATAGGCTCCTACAATGAGCAGTTCTTC
TRBJ1-1	TRBV6-1	.	TRBD1	CASRGQSVTEAFF	TGTGCCAGCAGGGGACAGTCGGTGACTGAAGCTTTCTTT
TRBJ2-1	TRBV12-3/TRBV12-4	few	.	CASTSGDNYNEQFF	TGTGCCAGCACCTCCGGTGACAACTACAATGAGCAGTTCTTC